The entry below gives a single T cell receptor (beta chain) sequence along with its context. Antigen unknown. Under the ViraFEST assay, PBMC were stimulated with viral peptide pools so that antigen-specific CD4+ T cells expanded. Sequencing was performed afterwards. It was after approximately 11 days of culture that CD4+ T cells were isolated. By PCR, the person was confirmed to have had SARS-CoV-2 infection between March and December 2020. They grew some 1.9 million PBMC in each well, adding around 10 IU/ml IL-2 and about 9.5 ug/ml peptides. This specimen comes from a study of vaccination effects on CD4 cells after COVID-19. Study-level information: Each participant received a vaccine that was either BNT162b2 or mRNA-1273, given as two doses.

TCRdb keeps only in-frame clones here, not all; method: immunoSEQ multiplex PCR. The table lists tens of thousands of clones, 65% to 80% of them singletons, with about 5.4% in the top ten. V was trimmed by 8 bases and J by 5 bases, leaving 12 bases between them. The CDR3 spans 12 residues. Broader study findings: The study found marked clonal contraction of infection- and vaccine-induced clones late after vaccination.

Sample: CD4+ T cells from PBMCs cultured with HIV peptides, taken before COVID-19 vaccination. Subset described: HIV-1 Nef peptide pool negative control/reference culture. V gene TRBV12-3 or TRBV12-4 combines with J gene TRBJ1-1; D gene ambiguous. The origin of this receptor is a human donor who had a prior SARS-CoV-2 infection. The DNA of the CDR3 is TGTGCCAGCTCAATTAGAGCAACTGAAGCTTTCTTT. Translated: CASSIRATEAFF.